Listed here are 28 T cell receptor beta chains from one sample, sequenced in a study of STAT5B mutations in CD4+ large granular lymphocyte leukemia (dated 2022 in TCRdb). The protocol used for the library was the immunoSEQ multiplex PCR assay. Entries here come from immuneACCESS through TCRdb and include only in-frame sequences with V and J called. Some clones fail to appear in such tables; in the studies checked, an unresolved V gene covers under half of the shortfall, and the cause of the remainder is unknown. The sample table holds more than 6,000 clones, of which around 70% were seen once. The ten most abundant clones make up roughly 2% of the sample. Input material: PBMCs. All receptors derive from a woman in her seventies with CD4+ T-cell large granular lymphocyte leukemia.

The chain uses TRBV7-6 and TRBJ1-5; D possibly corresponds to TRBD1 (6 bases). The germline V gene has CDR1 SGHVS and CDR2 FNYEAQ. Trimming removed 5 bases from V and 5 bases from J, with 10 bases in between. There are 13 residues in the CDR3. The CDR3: CASSRNRDQPQHF. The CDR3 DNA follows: TGTGCCAGCAGCCGAAACAGGGATCAGCCCCAGCATTTT.

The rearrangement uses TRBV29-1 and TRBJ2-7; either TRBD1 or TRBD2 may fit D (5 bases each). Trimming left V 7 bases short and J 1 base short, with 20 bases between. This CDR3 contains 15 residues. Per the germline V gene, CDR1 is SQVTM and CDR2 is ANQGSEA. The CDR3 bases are TGCAGCGCTACAAGGGGTTCGAGGGGTTCCTACGAGCAGTACTTC. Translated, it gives CSATRGSRGSYEQYF.

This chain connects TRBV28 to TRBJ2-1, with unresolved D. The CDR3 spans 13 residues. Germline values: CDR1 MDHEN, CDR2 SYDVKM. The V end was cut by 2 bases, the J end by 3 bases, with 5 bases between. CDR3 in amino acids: CASSLGHYNEQFF. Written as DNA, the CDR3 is TGTGCCAGCAGTTTAGGCCACTACAATGAGCAGTTCTTC.

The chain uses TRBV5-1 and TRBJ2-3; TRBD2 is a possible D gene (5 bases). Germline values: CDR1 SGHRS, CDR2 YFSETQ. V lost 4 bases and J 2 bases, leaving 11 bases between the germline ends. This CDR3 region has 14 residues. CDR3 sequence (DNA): TGCGCCAGCAGCGCAGGACTGTACACAGATACGCAGTATTTT. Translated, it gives CASSAGLYTDTQYF.

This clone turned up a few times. In DNA, the CDR3 is TGTGCCAGTAGTATAGATTGGACAGGTAGATACAATGAGCAGTTCTTC. Translation: CASSIDWTGRYNEQFF. The chain recombines TRBV19 with TRBJ2-1, with 7 bases that match TRBD1. The CDR3 is 16 residues long. V lost 0 bases to trimming and J lost 4 bases; unmatched junction nucleotides: 6. Per the germline V gene, CDR1 is LNHDA and CDR2 is SQIVND (reference sequence).

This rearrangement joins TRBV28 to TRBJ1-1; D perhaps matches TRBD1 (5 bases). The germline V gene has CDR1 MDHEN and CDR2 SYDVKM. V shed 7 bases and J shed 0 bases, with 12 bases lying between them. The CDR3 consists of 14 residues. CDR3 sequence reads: CASIPGTMNTEAFF. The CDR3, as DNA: TGTGCCAGCATCCCAGGGACCATGAACACTGAAGCTTTCTTT.

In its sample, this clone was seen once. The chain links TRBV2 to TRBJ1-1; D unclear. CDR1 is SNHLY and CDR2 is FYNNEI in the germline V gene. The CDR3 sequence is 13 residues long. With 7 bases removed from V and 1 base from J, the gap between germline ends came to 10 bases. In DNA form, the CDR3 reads TGTGCCAGCACCACCGGACCGAACACTGAAGCTTTCTTT. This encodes CASTTGPNTEAFF.

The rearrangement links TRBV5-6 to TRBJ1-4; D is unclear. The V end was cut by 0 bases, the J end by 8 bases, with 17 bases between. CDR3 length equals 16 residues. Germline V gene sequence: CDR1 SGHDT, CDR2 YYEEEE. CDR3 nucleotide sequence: TGTGCCAGCAGCTTGGGAGTCAGGCCGGGAGCGGAAAAACTGTTTTTT. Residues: CASSLGVRPGAEKLFF. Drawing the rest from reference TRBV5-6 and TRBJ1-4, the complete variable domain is DAGVTQSPTHLIKTRGQQVTLRCSPKSGHDTVSWYQQALGQGPQFIFQYYEEEERQRGNFPDRFSGHQFPNYSSELNVNALLLGDSALYLCASSLGVRPGAEKLFFGSGTQLSVL.

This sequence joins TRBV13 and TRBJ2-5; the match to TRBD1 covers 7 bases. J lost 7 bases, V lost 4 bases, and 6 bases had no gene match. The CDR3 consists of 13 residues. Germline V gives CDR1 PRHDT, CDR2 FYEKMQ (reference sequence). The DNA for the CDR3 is TGTGCCAGCAGCTCGACAGGGTATGGGACCCAGTACTTC. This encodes CASSSTGYGTQYF.

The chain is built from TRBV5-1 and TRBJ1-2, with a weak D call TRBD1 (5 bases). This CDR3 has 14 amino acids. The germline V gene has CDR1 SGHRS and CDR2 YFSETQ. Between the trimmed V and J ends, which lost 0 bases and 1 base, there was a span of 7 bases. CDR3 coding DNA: TGCGCCAGCAGCTTGGGCAGGGTTAACTATGGCTACACCTTC. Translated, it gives CASSLGRVNYGYTF.

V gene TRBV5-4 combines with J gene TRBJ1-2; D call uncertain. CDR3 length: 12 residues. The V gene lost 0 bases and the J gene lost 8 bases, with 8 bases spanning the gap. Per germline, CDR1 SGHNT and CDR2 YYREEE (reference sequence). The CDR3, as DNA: TGTGCCAGCAGCTTGGATCGGTCCGGCTACACCTTC. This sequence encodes CASSLDRSGYTF.

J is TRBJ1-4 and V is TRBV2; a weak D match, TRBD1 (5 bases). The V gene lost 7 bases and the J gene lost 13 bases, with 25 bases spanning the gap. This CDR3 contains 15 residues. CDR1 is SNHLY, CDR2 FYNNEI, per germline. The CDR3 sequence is CASTPDGGMGKGLFF. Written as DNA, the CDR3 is TGTGCCAGCACTCCAGACGGGGGGATGGGGAAAGGACTGTTTTTT.

The CDR3 sequence is CASSLVGGQGQPQHF. CDR3 sequence (DNA): TGTGCCAGCAGCTTAGTGGGGGGGCAGGGGCAGCCCCAGCATTTT. The chain is built from TRBV7-2 and TRBJ1-5; TRBD1 is a possible D gene (6 bases). CDR3 size: 15 residues. In germline, CDR1 is SGHTA, CDR2 FQGNSA. The ends were cut back, 1 base at V and 7 bases at J, with 14 bases in the middle.

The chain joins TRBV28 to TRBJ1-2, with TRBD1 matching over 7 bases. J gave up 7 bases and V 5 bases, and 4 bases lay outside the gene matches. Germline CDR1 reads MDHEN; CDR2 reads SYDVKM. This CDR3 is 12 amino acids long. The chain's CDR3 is CASSMTGIGYTF. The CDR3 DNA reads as TGTGCCAGCAGTATGACAGGGATTGGCTACACCTTC.

The CDR3 loop reads CASSKDRVGNQPQHF. The CDR3 DNA reads TGTGCCAGCAGTAAAGACAGGGTAGGCAATCAGCCCCAGCATTTT. The rearrangement uses TRBV2 and TRBJ1-5, with TRBD1 identical over 7 bases. V lost 5 bases, J lost 2 bases, and 6 bases stayed unmatched. Germline CDR1 reads SNHLY; CDR2 reads FYNNEI. This CDR3 is built from 15 residues.

The DNA of the CDR3 is TGTGCCAGTAGGCCCCGGTCAGCCAATTCACCCCTCCACTTT. Translated, it gives CASRPRSANSPLHF. The chain employs TRBV19 and TRBJ1-6, with D unresolved. V dropped 6 bases and J dropped 7 bases, with 13 bases sitting between them. CDR3 length: 14 amino acids. Germline V CDR1 and CDR2: LNHDA, SQIVND (reference sequence).

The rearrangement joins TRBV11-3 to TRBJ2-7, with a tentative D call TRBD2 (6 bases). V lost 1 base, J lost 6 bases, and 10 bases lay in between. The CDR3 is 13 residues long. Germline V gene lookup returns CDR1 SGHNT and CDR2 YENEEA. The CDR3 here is CASSLVPGGEQYF. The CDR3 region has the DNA TGTGCCAGCAGCTTAGTCCCCGGGGGCGAGCAGTACTTC. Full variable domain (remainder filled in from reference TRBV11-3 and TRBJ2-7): EAGVVQSPRYKIIEKKQPVAFWCNPISGHNTLYWYLQNLGQGPELLIRYENEEAVDDSQLPKDRFSAERLKGVDSTLKIQPAELGDSAVYLCASSLVPGGEQYFGPGTRLTVT.

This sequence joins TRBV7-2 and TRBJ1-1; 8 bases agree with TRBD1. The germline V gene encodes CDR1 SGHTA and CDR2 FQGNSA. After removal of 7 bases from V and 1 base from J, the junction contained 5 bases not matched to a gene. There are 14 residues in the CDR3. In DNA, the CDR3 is TGTGCCAGCAATTACGGACAGGGGAACACTGAAGCTTTCTTT. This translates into CASNYGQGNTEAFF.

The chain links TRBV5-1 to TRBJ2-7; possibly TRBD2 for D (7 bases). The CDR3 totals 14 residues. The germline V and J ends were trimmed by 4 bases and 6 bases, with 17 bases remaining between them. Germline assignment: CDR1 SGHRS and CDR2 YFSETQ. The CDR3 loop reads CASSLGSGEGEQYF. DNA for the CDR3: TGCGCCAGCAGCCTCGGGTCAGGGGAGGGCGAGCAGTACTTC.

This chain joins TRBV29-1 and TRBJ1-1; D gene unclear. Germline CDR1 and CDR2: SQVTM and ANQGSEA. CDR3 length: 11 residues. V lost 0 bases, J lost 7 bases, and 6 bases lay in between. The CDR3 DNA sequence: TGCAGCGTTGAAGACGCCCATGAAGCTTTCTTT. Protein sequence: CSVEDAHEAFF.

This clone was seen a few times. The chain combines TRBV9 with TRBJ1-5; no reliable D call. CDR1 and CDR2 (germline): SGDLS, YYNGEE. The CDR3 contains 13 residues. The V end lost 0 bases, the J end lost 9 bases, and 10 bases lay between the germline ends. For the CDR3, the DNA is TGTGCCAGCAGCGTAGCGGCTCATGGGCCCCAGCATTTT. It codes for CASSVAAHGPQHF.

The CDR3 here is CSVEPGQGAGEQYF. CDR3 nucleotide sequence: TGCAGCGTGGAACCGGGACAGGGGGCGGGGGAGCAGTACTTC. V usage is TRBV29-1 and J usage is TRBJ2-7, with TRBD1 matching 12 bases. Losses at the gene ends were 6 bases for V and 7 bases for J; bases not matched to a gene: 10. Germline-derived CDR1 and CDR2 are SQVTM and ANQGSEA. The CDR3 length is 14 residues.

The DNA for the CDR3 is TGTGCCAGCAGCGTTGACAGGGGCTATCAGCCCCAGCATTTT. Translated, it gives CASSVDRGYQPQHF. The chain employs TRBV6-1 and TRBJ1-5; 8 bases map to TRBD1. J lost 5 bases, V lost 6 bases, and 6 bases had no gene match. This CDR3 comprises 14 residues. Germline V gene lookup returns CDR1 MNHNS and CDR2 SASEGT.

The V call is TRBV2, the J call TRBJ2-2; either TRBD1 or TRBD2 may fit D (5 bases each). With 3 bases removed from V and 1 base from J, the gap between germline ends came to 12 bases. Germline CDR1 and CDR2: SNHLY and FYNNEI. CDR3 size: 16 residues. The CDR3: CASSELGTVNTGELFF. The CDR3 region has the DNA TGTGCCAGCAGTGAGTTAGGGACGGTGAACACCGGGGAGCTGTTTTTT.

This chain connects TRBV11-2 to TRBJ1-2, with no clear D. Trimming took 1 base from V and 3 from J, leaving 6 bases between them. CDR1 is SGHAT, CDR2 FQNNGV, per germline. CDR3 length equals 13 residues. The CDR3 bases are TGTGCCAGCAGCTTAGCAGGATACTATGGCTACACCTTC. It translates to CASSLAGYYGYTF.

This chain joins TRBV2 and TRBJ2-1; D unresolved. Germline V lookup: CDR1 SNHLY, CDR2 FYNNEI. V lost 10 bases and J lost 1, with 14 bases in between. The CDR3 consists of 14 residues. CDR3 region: CATAEVGSYNEQFF. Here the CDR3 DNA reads TGTGCCACTGCCGAGGTTGGTTCCTACAATGAGCAGTTCTTC.

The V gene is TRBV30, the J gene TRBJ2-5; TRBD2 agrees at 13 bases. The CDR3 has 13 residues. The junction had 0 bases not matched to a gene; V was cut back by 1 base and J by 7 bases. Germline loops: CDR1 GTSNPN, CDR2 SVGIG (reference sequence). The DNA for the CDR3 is TGTGCCTGGAGTGGGACTAGCGGGAGGACCCAGTACTTC. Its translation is CAWSGTSGRTQYF.

CDR3 DNA: TGCGCCAGCAGCTTAGGACAGGGGGCGCAGAGCACTGAAGCTTTCTTT. Its protein is CASSLGQGAQSTEAFF. The V call is TRBV5-1, the J call TRBJ1-1; 11 nucleotides line up with TRBD1. The CDR3 contains 16 residues. Trimming took 2 bases from V and 4 from J; bases not matched to a gene: 7. Germline CDR1 and CDR2: SGHRS and YFSETQ.